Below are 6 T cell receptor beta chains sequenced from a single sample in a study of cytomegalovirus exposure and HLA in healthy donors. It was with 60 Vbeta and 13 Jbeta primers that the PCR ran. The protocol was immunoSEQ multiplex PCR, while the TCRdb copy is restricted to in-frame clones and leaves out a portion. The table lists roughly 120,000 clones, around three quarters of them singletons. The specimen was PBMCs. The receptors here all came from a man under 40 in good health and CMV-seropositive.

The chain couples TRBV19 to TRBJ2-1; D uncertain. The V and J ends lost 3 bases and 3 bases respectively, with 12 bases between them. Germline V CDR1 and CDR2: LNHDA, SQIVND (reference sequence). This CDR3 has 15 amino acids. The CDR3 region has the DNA TGTGCCAGTAGTATCCGTCGCGGTTACTACAATGAGCAGTTCTTC. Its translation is CASSIRRGYYNEQFF.

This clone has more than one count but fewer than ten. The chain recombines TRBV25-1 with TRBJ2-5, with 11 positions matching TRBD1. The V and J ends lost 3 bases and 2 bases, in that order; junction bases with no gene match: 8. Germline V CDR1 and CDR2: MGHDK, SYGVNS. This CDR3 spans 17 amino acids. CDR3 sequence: CASSEDRGRRDQETQYF. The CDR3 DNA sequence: TGTGCCAGCAGTGAGGACAGGGGGCGCAGAGATCAAGAGACCCAGTACTTC.

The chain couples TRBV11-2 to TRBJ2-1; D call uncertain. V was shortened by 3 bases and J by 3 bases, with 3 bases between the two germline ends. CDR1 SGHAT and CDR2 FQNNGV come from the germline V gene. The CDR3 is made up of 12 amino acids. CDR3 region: CASSFFYNEQFF. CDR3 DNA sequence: TGTGCCAGCAGCTTCTTCTACAATGAGCAGTTCTTC.

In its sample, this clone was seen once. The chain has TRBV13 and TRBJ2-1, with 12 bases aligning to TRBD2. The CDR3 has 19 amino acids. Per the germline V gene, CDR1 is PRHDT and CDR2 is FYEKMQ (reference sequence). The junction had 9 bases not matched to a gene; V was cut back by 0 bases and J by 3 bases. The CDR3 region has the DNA TGTGCCAGCAGCTTAGGCCCGACTAGCGGGAGAGAATACTACAATGAGCAGTTCTTC. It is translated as CASSLGPTSGREYYNEQFF.

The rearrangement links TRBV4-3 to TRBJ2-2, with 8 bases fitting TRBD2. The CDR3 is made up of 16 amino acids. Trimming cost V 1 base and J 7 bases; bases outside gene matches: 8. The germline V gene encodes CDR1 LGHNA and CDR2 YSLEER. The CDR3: CASSQVPGLGVGELFF. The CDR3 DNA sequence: TGCGCCAGCAGCCAAGTGCCGGGACTAGGGGTCGGGGAGCTGTTTTTT.

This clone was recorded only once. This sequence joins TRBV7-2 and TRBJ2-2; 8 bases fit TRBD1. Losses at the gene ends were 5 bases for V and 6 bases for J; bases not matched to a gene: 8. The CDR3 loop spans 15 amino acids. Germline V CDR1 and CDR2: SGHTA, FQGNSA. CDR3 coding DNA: TGTGCCAGCAGCCCATGGACAGGGAGTTCCGGGGAGCTGTTTTTT. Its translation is CASSPWTGSSGELFF.